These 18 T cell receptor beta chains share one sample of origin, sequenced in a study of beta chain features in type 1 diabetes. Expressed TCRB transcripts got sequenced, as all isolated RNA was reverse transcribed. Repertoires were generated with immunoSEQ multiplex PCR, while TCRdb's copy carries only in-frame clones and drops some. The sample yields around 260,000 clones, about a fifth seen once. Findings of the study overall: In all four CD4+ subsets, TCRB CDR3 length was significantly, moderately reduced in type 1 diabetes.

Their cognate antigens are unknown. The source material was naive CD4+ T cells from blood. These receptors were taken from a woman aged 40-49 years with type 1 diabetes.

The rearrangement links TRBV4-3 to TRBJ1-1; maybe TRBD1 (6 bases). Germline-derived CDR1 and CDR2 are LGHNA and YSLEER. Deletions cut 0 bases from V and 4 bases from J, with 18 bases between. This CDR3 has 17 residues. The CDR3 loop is CASSQDPPLQGPTEAFF. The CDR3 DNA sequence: TGCGCCAGCAGCCAAGATCCGCCGCTGCAGGGGCCCACTGAAGCTTTCTTT.

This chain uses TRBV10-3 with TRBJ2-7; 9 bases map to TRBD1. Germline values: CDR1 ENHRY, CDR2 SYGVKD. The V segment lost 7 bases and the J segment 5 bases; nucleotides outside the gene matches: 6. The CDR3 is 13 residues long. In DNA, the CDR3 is TGTGCCATCACCGGGACAGGGTTAAACGAGCAGTACTTC. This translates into CAITGTGLNEQYF.

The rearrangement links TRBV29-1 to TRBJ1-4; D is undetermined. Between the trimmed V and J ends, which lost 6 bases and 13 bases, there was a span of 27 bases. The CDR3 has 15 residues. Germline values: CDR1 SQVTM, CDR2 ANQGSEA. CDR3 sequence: CSVRLTLATNAGLFF. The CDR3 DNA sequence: TGCAGCGTCCGGCTGACCCTAGCAACTAATGCGGGACTGTTTTTT.

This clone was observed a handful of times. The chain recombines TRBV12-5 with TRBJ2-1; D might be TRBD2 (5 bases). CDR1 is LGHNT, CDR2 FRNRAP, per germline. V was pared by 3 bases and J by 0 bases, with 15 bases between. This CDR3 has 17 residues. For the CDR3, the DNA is TGTGCTAGTGGTTTATGGGGAGCTCCCAGCTCCTACAATGAGCAGTTCTTC. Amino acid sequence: CASGLWGAPSSYNEQFF.

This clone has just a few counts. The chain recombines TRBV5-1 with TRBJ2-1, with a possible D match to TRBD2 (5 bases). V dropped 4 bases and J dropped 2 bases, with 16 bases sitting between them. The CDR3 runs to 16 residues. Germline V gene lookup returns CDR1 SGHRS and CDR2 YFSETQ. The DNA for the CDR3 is TGCGCCAGCAGCCTCGAGGGCCGGGCAACCTACAATGAGCAGTTCTTC. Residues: CASSLEGRATYNEQFF.

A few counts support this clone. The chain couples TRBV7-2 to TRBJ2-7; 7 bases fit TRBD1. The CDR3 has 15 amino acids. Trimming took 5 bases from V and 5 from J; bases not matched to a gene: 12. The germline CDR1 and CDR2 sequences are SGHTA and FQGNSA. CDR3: CASSKYRGLENEQYF. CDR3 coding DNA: TGTGCCAGCAGCAAGTACAGGGGATTGGAAAACGAGCAGTACTTC.

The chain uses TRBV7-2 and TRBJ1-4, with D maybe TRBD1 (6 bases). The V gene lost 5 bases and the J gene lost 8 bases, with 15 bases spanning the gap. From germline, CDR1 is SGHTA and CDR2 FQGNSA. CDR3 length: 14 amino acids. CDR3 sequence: CASSPGHRREKLFF. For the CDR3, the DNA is TGTGCCAGCAGCCCGGGACACCGGAGGGAAAAACTGTTTTTT.

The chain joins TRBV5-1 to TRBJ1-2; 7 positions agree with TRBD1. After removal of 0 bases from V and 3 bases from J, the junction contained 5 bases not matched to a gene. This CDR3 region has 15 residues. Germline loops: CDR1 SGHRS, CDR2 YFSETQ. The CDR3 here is CASSLDRGRDYGYTF. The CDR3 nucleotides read TGCGCCAGCAGCTTGGACAGGGGTCGAGACTATGGCTACACCTTC.

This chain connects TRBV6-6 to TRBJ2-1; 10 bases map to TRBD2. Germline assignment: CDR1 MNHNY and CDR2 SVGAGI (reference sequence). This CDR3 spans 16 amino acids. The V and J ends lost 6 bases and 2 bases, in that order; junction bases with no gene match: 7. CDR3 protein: CASRSLAGGAYNEQFF. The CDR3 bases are TGTGCCAGCAGGTCCTTAGCGGGGGGCGCCTACAATGAGCAGTTCTTC.

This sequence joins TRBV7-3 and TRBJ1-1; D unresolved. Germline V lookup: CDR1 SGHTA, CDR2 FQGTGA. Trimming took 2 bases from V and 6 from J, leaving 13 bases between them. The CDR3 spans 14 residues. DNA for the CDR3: TGTGCCAGCAGCTTAGGTTTAGGTCGGGCTGAAGCTTTCTTT. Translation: CASSLGLGRAEAFF.

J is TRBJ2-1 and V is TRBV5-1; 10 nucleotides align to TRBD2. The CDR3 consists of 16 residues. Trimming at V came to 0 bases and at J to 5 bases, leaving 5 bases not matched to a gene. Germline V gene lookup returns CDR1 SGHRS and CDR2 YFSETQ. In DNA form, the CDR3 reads TGCGCCAGCAGCTTGGCATCTAGCGGGAGAGACAATGAGCAGTTCTTC. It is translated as CASSLASSGRDNEQFF.

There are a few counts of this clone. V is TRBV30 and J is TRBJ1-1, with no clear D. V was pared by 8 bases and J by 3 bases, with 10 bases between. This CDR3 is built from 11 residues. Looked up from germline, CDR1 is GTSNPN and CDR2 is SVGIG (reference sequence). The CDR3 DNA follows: TGTGCCAGCTACTCGTACACTGAAGCTTTCTTT. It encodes CASYSYTEAFF.

The chain's CDR3 is CASSQGYRAAYEQYF. CDR3 bases: TGCGCCAGCAGCCAGGGCTACAGGGCAGCCTACGAGCAGTACTTC. The chain employs TRBV4-3 and TRBJ2-7, with a weak D call TRBD1 (6 bases). The CDR3 totals 15 residues. V was pared by 3 bases and J by 2 bases, with 14 bases between. Germline lookup yields CDR1 LGHNA and CDR2 YSLEER.

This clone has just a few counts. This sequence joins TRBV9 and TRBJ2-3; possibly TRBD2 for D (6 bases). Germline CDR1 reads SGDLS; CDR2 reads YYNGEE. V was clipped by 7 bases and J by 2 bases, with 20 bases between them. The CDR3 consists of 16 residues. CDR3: CASALGGTVTTDTQYF. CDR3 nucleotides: TGTGCCAGCGCGTTAGGAGGGACGGTGACCACAGATACGCAGTATTTT. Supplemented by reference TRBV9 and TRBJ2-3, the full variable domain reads DSGVTQTPKHLITATGQRVTLRCSPRSGDLSVYWYQQSLDQGLQFLIQYYNGEERAKGNILERFSAQQFPDLHSELNLSSLELGDSALYFCASALGGTVTTDTQYFGPGTRLTVL.

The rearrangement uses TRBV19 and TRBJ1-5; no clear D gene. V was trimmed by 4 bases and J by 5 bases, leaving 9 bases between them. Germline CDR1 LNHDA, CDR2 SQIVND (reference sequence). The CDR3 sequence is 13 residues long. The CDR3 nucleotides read TGTGCCAGTAGTACCACAGTGGATCAGCCCCAGCATTTT. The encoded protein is CASSTTVDQPQHF.

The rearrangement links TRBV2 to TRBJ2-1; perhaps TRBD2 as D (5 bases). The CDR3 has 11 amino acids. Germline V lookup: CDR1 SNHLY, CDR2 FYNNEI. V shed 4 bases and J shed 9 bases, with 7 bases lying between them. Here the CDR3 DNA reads TGTGCCAGCAGTGCTCGGGGTGAGCAGTTCTTC. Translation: CASSARGEQFF.

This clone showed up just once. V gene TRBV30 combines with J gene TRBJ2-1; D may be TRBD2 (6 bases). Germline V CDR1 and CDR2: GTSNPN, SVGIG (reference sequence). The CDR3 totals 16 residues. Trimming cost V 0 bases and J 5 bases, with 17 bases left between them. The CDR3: CAWSVPVGRKDNEQFF. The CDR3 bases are TGTGCCTGGAGTGTACCCGTCGGGAGAAAGGACAATGAGCAGTTCTTC.

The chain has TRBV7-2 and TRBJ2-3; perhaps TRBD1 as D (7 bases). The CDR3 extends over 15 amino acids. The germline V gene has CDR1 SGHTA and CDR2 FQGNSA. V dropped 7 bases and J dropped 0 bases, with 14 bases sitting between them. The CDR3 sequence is CASTFQGGSTDTQYF. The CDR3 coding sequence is TGTGCCAGCACCTTCCAGGGGGGAAGCACAGATACGCAGTATTTT.